The clone carrying this T cell receptor beta chain showed up just once. These data come from a study of blood T cell repertoires in COVID-19. Study overall: PBMCs, B-cell-depleted T cells, or T cells provided the cDNA or gDNA that made up the material.

As originally analysed: Quantification of nucleated cells was approximated via reference gene primer amplification. This table comes from immunoSEQ multiplex PCR, and its TCRdb copy is limited to in-frame clones, with some not included. D and trimming were read from the DNA, whereas the V and J calls and clone size are those reported in that table. The sample carries just over 150,000 clones, around 80% recorded once. V lost 7 bases, J lost 8 bases, and 12 bases stayed unmatched. CDR1 and CDR2 (germline): SGHRS, YFSETQ. The CDR3 extends over 15 amino acids. The TCR was taken from a woman between 50 and 59 years old with acute or convalescent COVID-19. Sequenced sample: peripheral blood. This chain connects TRBV5-1 to TRBJ2-1; 10 bases agree with TRBD2. CDR3 protein: CASYSLAGVEDEQFF. The CDR3, as DNA: TGCGCCAGCTATAGTCTAGCGGGAGTAGAAGATGAGCAGTTCTTC.